A selection of T cell receptor beta chains follows, all from one sample in a study of blood T cell repertoires in COVID-19. The assay was immunoSEQ multiplex PCR, and TCRdb's table has in-frame clones only and misses some. The data contain around 250,000 clones, nearly 90% of them seen just once; the ten biggest clones take up roughly 4.8%. The specimen sequenced was peripheral blood. Receptors were obtained from a woman between 40 and 55 years old who had recovered from COVID-19. CDR3s include the opening cysteine and the closing phenylalanine or tryptophan. The order of the fields is V gene, J gene, clone size, D gene, CDR3 DNA, CDR3 protein. D genes are given only for firm matches. The size field is filled for only some rows; it gives once, few, many or a size class.

TRBV28	TRBJ1-3	.	.	TGTGCCAGCAAAAACAATACAGTCTCTGGAAACACCATATATTTT	CASKNNTVSGNTIYF
TRBV30	TRBJ1-1	few	.	TGTGCCTGGAGTTCCAGGGCTGGCACTGAAGCTTTCTTT	CAWSSRAGTEAFF
TRBV2	TRBJ1-1	.	TRBD1	TGTGCCACAACAGGGGGGAACACTGAAGCTTTCTTT	CATTGGNTEAFF
TRBV5-1	TRBJ1-5	.	.	TGCGCCAGCTCACTGGGGGCCAATCAGCCCCAGCATTTT	CASSLGANQPQHF
TRBV4-1	TRBJ2-7	once	.	TGCGCCAGCAGCCAAGATCGGGAGACATATTACGAGCAGTACTTC	CASSQDRETYYEQYF
TRBV28	TRBJ2-1	.	.	TGTGCCAGCAGTTTATCGACAGGAGAATCCTACAATGAGCAGTTCTTC	CASSLSTGESYNEQFF
TRBV9	TRBJ2-2	.	TRBD2	TGTGCCAGCAGCGTAATGAGCGGGGGGAGGAACACCGGGGAGCTGTTTTTT	CASSVMSGGRNTGELFF
TRBV27	TRBJ2-2	.	TRBD1	TGTGCCAGCAGTCCGGGACAGGGGACCGGGGAGCTGTTTTTT	CASSPGQGTGELFF
TRBV28	TRBJ1-2	.	TRBD1	TGTGCCAGCACACAGGGGTCCTATGGCTACACCTTC	CASTQGSYGYTF
TRBV19	TRBJ1-2	.	.	TGTGCCAGTAACCGAGACAGGTCCTATGGCTACACCTTC	CASNRDRSYGYTF
TRBV7-9	TRBJ2-5	once	TRBD2	TGTGCCAGCAGCGACTCCGGGACTAGAGAGACCCAGTACTTC	CASSDSGTRETQYF
TRBV30	TRBJ2-2	few	TRBD2	TGTGCCTGGCGGCGGGGGGTTAACACCGGGGAGCTGTTTTTT	CAWRRGVNTGELFF
TRBV10-3	TRBJ1-3	.	.	TGTGCCATCACGGTTGAGGCCGCTGGAAACACCATATATTTT	CAITVEAAGNTIYF
TRBV6-2/TRBV6-3	TRBJ2-3	once	.	TGTGCCAGCAGTTACCGGGGGTCCCCAGATACGCAGTATTTT	CASSYRGSPDTQYF
TRBV18	TRBJ1-3	.	TRBD1	TGTGCCAGCTCACCACAGGACAGGGGAAACACCATATATTTT	CASSPQDRGNTIYF
TRBV19	TRBJ2-2	.	TRBD2	TGTGCCAGTAGTATAGGAGGACTAGTAGGGTCCGGGGAGCTGTTTTTT	CASSIGGLVGSGELFF
TRBV24-1	TRBJ2-4	.	TRBD2	TGTGCCACCAGTGATTTCCCGGGACTAGCGGGCGAGGTCAAAAACATTCAGTACTTC	CATSDFPGLAGEVKNIQYF
TRBV6-1	TRBJ2-3	.	.	TGTGCCAGCAGTGAAGTCGGGTATACGCAGTATTTT	CASSEVGYTQYF
TRBV19	TRBJ1-4	.	.	TGTGCCAGTAGCTTGGCGACGGAGGAAAAACTGTTTTTT	CASSLATEEKLFF
TRBV9	TRBJ2-7	.	TRBD2	TGTGCCAGCAGCGTAGATCGAGCGGGGGCTAACGAGCAGTACTTC	CASSVDRAGANEQYF
TRBV7-2	TRBJ1-1	.	.	TGTGCCAGCAGTAAGACACGGGGGGGAGGGACTGAAGCTTTCTTT	CASSKTRGGGTEAFF
TRBV5-4	TRBJ2-1	.	.	TGTGCCAGCAGCTTGGATCAGAACTCCTACAATGAGCAGTTCTTC	CASSLDQNSYNEQFF
TRBV3-1/TRBV3-2	TRBJ2-1	.	TRBD2	TGTGCCAGCAGCCGGGGAAGCGGGGCGGAGAGCTACAATGAGCAGTTCTTC	CASSRGSGAESYNEQFF
TRBV6-5	TRBJ2-3	once	TRBD2	TGTGCCAGTCTTAGCGGGGGGGCCGTTGATACGCAGTATTTT	CASLSGGAVDTQYF
TRBV24-1	TRBJ2-1	.	.	TGTGCCACCCACACCGTTCGGGACTTGTGCGTCCTTGGGCAGTTCTTC	CATHTVRDLCVLGQFF
TRBV5-4	TRBJ1-1	.	TRBD1	TGTGCCAGCAGCCGACAGGGGAACACTGAAGCTTTCTTT	CASSRQGNTEAFF
TRBV5-6	TRBJ2-5	.	.	TGTGCCAGCAGCTTGGGGGGAGTACAAGAGACCCAGTACTTC	CASSLGGVQETQYF
TRBV19	TRBJ1-4	.	.	TGTGCCAGTAGACAGTTAGGCGAAAAACTGTTTTTT	CASRQLGEKLFF
TRBV5-4	TRBJ2-7	once	TRBD1	TGTGCCAGCAGCCGAGGGGGACAGTTATCCGAGCAGTACTTC	CASSRGGQLSEQYF
TRBV4-1	TRBJ2-3	.	.	TGCGCCAGCAGCCAGGCCGGGACTGGGGCAGATACGCAGTATTTT	CASSQAGTGADTQYF
TRBV18	TRBJ2-3	.	TRBD1	TGTGCCAGCTCAAGCGACAGGGGTGTTGGCACAGATACGCAGTATTTT	CASSSDRGVGTDTQYF
TRBV24-1	TRBJ2-2	once	.	TGTGCCACCACCGGGACTCAGAACACCGGGGAGCTGTTTTTT	CATTGTQNTGELFF
TRBV10-2	TRBJ2-5	.	.	TGCGCCAGCAGTGGATCCACGGGTGGTGAGACCCAGTACTTC	CASSGSTGGETQYF
TRBV19	TRBJ1-2	.	.	TGTGCCGGGGGCTGGGGCCTCTATGGCTACACCTTC	CAGGWGLYGYTF
TRBV24-1	TRBJ1-1	.	TRBD1	TGTGCCACCAGGACCGGGACAGGGGCGGCGGAAGCTTTCTTT	CATRTGTGAAEAFF
TRBV19	TRBJ1-6	once	TRBD1	TGTGCCAGTAGTTCCGGGGGAGACAGGGGGTCGGCACCCCTCCACTTT	CASSSGGDRGSAPLHF
TRBV5-4	TRBJ2-5	.	TRBD2	TGTGCCAGCAGCCTAAGGACTAGCGGGAGGATAGGGGAGACCCAGTACTTC	CASSLRTSGRIGETQYF
TRBV19	TRBJ1-5	.	.	TGTGCCAGTCGACCGGGACACTTTAGCAATCAGCCCCAGCATTTT	CASRPGHFSNQPQHF
TRBV28	TRBJ1-1	.	.	TGTGCCGTACAGACCGAGAACACTGAAGCTTTCTTT	CAVQTENTEAFF
TRBV11-2	TRBJ1-3	.	.	TGTGCCAGCAGCTTAGTAGGGAGACCTTCGAACTCTGGAAACACCATATATTTT	CASSLVGRPSNSGNTIYF
TRBV4-1	TRBJ2-7	.	TRBD1	TGCGCCAGCCGACTCGAGGACAGGGGCCACGAGCAGTACTTC	CASRLEDRGHEQYF
TRBV7-2	TRBJ2-3	.	.	TGTGCCAGCAGCTCCTATACAGGGCGGACAGATACGCAGTATTTT	CASSSYTGRTDTQYF
TRBV28	TRBJ2-5	.	.	TGTGCCAGCAGTTTACTCGGTGAGACCCAGTACTTC	CASSLLGETQYF
TRBV7-3	TRBJ2-2	once	TRBD2	TGTGCCAGCAGCTTAACAGGGACTAGCGGGGGTACCGGGGAGCTGTTTTTT	CASSLTGTSGGTGELFF
TRBV19	TRBJ2-3	.	TRBD2	TGTGCCAGTAGTATCGGCGGGAGGGAAGCAGATACGCAGTATTTT	CASSIGGREADTQYF
TRBV5-1	TRBJ2-2	.	.	TGCGCCAGCAGCTTGGGGCAGGACAGACACACCGGGGAGCTGTTTTTT	CASSLGQDRHTGELFF
TRBV5-4	TRBJ2-7	.	.	TGTGCCAGCAGCTTGTGGTCTACGGGGTCTGGCGAGCAGTACTTC	CASSLWSTGSGEQYF
TRBV5-1	TRBJ2-7	.	.	TGCGCCAGCAGCTTTCAAACGGTCCACCCCCAGACTCCCTACGAGCAGTACTTC	CASSFQTVHPQTPYEQYF
TRBV10-3	TRBJ2-7	.	TRBD2	TGTGCCATCCAGCGAAGCGGGGGTAACGAGCAGTACTTC	CAIQRSGGNEQYF
TRBV27	TRBJ1-5	few	.	TGTGCCAGCAGTGACCTGAGAGGCTTGCCCCAGCATTTT	CASSDLRGLPQHF